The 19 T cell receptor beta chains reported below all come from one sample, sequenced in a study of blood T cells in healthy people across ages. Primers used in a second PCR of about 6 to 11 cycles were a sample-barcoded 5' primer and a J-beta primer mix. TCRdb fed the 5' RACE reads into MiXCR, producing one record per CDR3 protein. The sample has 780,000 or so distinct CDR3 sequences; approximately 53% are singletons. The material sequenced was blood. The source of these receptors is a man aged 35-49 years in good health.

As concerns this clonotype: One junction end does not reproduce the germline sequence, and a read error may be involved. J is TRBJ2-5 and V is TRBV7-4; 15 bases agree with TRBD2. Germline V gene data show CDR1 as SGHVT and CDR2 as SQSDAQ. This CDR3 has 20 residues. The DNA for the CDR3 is TGTGCCAGCAGCCCGAAATGGGGTGGGACTAGCGGGAGGTGCGGAGAGACCCGGTACTTC. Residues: CASSPKWGGTSGRCGETRYF.

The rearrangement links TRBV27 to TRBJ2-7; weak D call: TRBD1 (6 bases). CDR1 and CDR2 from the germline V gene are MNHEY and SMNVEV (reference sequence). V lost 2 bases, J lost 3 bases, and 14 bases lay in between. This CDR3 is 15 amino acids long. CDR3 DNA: TGTGCCAGCAGTTTAGAGACAGGAGATCGCTACGAGCAGTACTTC. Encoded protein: CASSLETGDRYEQYF.

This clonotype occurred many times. In DNA form, the CDR3 reads TGTGCCAGCAGCCCTAGCGGGAGTGTCTACGAGCAGTACTTC. Amino acids: CASSPSGSVYEQYF. The V gene is TRBV7-2, the J gene TRBJ2-7; 10 bases match TRBD2. The CDR3 totals 14 residues. Looked up from germline, CDR1 is SGHTA and CDR2 is FQGNSA. The ends lost 5 bases at V and 3 bases at J; junction bases unmatched: 4.

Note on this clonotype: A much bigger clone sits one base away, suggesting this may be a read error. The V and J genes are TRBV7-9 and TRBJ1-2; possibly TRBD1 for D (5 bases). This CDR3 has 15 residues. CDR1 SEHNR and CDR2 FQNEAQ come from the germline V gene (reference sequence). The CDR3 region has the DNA TGTGCCTCCCGCCGGGGAGACAGCCTAAACTATAGCTACACCTTC. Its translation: CASRRGDSLNYSYTF.

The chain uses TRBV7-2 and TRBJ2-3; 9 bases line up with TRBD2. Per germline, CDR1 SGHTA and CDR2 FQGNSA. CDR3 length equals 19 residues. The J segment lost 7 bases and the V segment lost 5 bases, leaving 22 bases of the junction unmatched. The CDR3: CASSEGLAGGVFPLNTQYF. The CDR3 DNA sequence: TGTGCCAGCAGCGAGGGACTGGCGGGGGGGGTTTTTCCCTTAAATACGCAGTATTTT.

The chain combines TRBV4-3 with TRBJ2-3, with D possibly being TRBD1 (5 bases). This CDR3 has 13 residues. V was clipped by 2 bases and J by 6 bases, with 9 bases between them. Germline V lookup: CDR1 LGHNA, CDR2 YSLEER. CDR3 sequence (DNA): TGCGCCAGCAGCCAATGGGGCGGTGATACGCAGTATTTT. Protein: CASSQWGGDTQYF.

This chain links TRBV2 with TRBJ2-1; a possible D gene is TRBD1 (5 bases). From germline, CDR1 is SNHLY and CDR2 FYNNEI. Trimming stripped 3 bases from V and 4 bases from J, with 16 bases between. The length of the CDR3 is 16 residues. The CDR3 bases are TGTGCCAGCAGTGAGGTTAGACAGATAGCATACAATGAGCAGTTCTTC. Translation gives CASSEVRQIAYNEQFF.

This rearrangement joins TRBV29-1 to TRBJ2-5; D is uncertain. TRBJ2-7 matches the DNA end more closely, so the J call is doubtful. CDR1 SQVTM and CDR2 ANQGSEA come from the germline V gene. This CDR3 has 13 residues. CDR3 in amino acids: CSVEETPAYEQYF. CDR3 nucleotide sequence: TGCAGCGTTGAAGAGACACCTGCCTACGAGCAGTACTTC.

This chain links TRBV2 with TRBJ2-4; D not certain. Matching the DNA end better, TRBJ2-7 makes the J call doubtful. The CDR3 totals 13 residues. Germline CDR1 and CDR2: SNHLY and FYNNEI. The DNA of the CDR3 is TGTGCCAGCAGTGAGGTCACCACCTACGAGCAGTACTTC. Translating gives CASSEVTTYEQYF.

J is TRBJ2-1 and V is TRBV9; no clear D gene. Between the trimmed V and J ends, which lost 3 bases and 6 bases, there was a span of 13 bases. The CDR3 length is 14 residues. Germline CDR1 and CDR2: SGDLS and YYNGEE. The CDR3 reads CASSEAGRSNEQFF. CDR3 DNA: TGTGCCAGCAGCGAGGCCGGTCGATCCAATGAGCAGTTCTTC.

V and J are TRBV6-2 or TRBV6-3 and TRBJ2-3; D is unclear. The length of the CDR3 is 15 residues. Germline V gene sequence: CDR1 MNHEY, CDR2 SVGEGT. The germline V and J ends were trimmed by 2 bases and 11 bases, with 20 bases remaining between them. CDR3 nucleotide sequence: TGTGCCAGCAGTTACACGCGAGGACGAACCCTTGGGCAGTATTTT. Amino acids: CASSYTRGRTLGQYF.

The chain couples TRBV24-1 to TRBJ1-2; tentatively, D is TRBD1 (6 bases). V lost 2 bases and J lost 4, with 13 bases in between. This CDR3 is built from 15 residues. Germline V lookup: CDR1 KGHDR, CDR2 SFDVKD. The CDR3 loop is CATSDSTTGFYGYTF. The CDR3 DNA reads TGTGCCACCAGTGATTCTACTACAGGGTTCTATGGCTACACCTTC.

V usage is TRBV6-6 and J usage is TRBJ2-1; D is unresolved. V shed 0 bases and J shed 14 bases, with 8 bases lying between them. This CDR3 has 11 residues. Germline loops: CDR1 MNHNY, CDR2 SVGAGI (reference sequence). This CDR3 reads CASSYSANKFF. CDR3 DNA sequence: TGTGCCAGCAGTTACTCGGCAAACAAGTTCTTC.

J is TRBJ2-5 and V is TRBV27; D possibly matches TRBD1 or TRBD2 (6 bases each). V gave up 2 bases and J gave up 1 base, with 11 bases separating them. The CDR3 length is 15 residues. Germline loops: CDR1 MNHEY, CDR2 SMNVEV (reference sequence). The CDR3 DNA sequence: TGTGCCAGCAGTTTAGGTTCGGGGGCCCAAGAGACCCAGTACTTC. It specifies CASSLGSGAQETQYF.

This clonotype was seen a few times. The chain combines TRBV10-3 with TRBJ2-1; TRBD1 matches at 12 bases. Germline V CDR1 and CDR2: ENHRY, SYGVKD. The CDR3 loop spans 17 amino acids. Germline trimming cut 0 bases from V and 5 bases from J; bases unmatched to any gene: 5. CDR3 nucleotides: TGTGCCATCAGTGAGTCGACGGGACAGGGGGCCCACAATGAGCAGTTCTTC. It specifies CAISESTGQGAHNEQFF.

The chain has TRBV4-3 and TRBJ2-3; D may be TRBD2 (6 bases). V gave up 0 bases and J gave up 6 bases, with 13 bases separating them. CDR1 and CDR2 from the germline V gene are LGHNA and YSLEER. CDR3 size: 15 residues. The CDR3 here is CASSQDGSSADTQYF. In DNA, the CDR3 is TGCGCCAGCAGCCAAGACGGGAGTAGCGCCGATACGCAGTATTTT.

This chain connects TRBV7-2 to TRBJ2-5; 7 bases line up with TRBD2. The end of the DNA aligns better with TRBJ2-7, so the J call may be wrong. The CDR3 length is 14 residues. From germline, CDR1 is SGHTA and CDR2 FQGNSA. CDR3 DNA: TGTGCCAGCAGCTTGGGGCGGGAGTATCACGAGCAGTACTTC. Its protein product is CASSLGREYHEQYF.

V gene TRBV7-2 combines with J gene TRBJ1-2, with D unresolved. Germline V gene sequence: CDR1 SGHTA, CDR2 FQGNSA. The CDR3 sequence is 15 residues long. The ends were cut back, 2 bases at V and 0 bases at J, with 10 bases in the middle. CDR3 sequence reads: CASSLNAGPNYGYTF. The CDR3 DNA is TGTGCCAGCAGCTTAAACGCCGGACCTAACTATGGCTACACCTTC.

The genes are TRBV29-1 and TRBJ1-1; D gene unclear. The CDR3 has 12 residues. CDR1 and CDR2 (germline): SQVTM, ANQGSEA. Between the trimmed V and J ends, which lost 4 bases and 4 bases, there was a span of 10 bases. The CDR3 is CSVGGLGTEAFF. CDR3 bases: TGCAGCGTTGGTGGGCTGGGCACTGAAGCTTTCTTT.